This T cell receptor beta chain was sequenced in a study of blood T cell repertoires in COVID-19 (dated by TCRdb to about 2020). Regarding the complete study: Samples from collaborators originated in the United States, Italy and Spain and spanned both the acute and convalescent phases of COVID-19. The material from the prospective study consisted of cDNA or gDNA derived from T cells, B-cell-depleted T cells, or PBMCs. Deeply sampled blood TCRbeta repertoires from subjects exposed to, actively infected with, or recovered from COVID-19 were included in the dataset. The repertoires were released in a freely available public database intended as a resource for research on the immune response to SARS-CoV-2. Samples came from the ongoing ImmuneRACE study (first 160 participants) plus 1,254 subjects from 6 global collaborators. A de-identified subject ID, COVID-19 status, age in years and sex were almost always included in the sample metadata. HLA class I and class II types, where available, came from metadata supplied by the sample provider rather than from assay-based typing.

Each collaborating institution followed its own protocols to collect whole blood in K2EDTA tubes. Collaborator samples were shipped for TCRbeta analysis as frozen whole blood, isolated PBMCs, or DNA extracted from either sample type. TCRbeta CDR3 regions were amplified from genomic DNA by means of the immunoSEQ Assay, a bias-controlled multiplex PCR. Under the source paper's analysis protocol: Within the assay, amplification of reference gene primers was used to estimate how many nucleated cells each sample contained. To quantify the absolute abundance of each unique TCRbeta CDR3 rearrangement, sequence reads were collapsed and filtered. For each sample, productive Simpson clonality was calculated as the square root of Simpson's diversity index over productive rearrangements. TCRdb re-hosts the immuneACCESS table, in-frame sequences only. Its copies lack some clones; in the studies checked, an unresolved V gene accounts for under half of them, and the cause for the rest is not known. V and J calls and clone size are copied from that table; D and trimming were computed from the DNA. The table for this sample lists some 41,000 clones; 90% to 95% of them were counted only once. The top ten clones comprise approximately 6% of the sample.

Reading the germline V gene gives CDR1 MRHNA and CDR2 SNTAGT. Trimming leaves V shorter by 6 bases and J shorter by 2 bases, with the junction holding 8 bases beyond the gene matches. Counted from cysteine to phenylalanine, this CDR3 has 16 amino acids. The DNA shown is the 48-base CDR3, in frame from base 1. Overall study outcomes, separate from this receptor: How much clinical and demographic metadata was included differed by source and by participant, and the metadata was provided uncurated.

About this clone itself: No cognate antigen has been identified for it. No base-level quality is on record; no much larger clone is a single base apart.

Sequenced sample: peripheral blood. The TCR originated in a human donor in a cohort sampled during active COVID-19. The V and J genes are TRBV6-4 and TRBJ2-2, with TRBD1 identical over 8 junction bases. At the DNA level, the sequence is TGTGCCAGCAGCGAGGACAGGGAACCAAACACCGGGGAGCTGTTTTTT. Translated, it gives CASSEDREPNTGELFF.